Following are 28 T cell receptor beta chains from one sample sequenced in a study of blood T cell repertoires in COVID-19. Using immunoSEQ multiplex PCR, the repertoire was profiled, and TCRdb retains in-frame clones only, with some absent. The table has some 180,000 clones, 85% seen once. Sequencing was performed on peripheral blood. The receptors were gathered from a woman in her sixties with acute or convalescent COVID-19.

This chain connects TRBV7-9 to TRBJ1-5, with D possibly being TRBD1 (5 bases). Trimming removed 2 bases at V and 6 bases at J, with 11 bases between. Germline values: CDR1 SEHNR, CDR2 FQNEAQ (reference sequence). The CDR3 is 14 amino acids. The CDR3 DNA follows: TGTGCCAGCAGCTTACAGGGTTCGAGTCAGCCCCAGCATTTT. Amino acid sequence: CASSLQGSSQPQHF.

The chain combines TRBV2 with TRBJ1-3; the match to TRBD1 covers 9 bases. The CDR3 is 16 amino acids. Germline V gene data show CDR1 as SNHLY and CDR2 as FYNNEI. V was pared by 4 bases and J by 0 bases, with 4 bases of the junction left unmatched. CDR3 protein: CASSGNRGLSGNTIYF. For the CDR3, the DNA is TGTGCCAGCAGTGGGAACAGGGGGCTCTCTGGAAACACCATATATTTT.

This rearrangement joins TRBV10-3 to TRBJ1-5; D uncertain. The CDR3 runs to 17 residues. The germline V gene encodes CDR1 ENHRY and CDR2 SYGVKD. Trimming shortened V by 0 bases and J by 5 bases, and 17 bases separated the two germline ends. CDR3 loop: CAISESFPVPRDQPQHF. CDR3 nucleotides: TGTGCCATCAGTGAGTCGTTCCCTGTACCGAGGGATCAGCCCCAGCATTTT.

The gene calls are TRBV18 and TRBJ1-1; 7 bases agree with TRBD1. The CDR3 runs 14 residues. CDR1 KGHSH and CDR2 LQKENI come from the germline V gene. The V and J ends lost 2 bases and 4 bases, in that order; junction bases with no gene match: 4. CDR3 DNA sequence: TGTGCCAGCTCACCAACGGGACAGAGCACTGAAGCTTTCTTT. It is translated as CASSPTGQSTEAFF.

The rearrangement links TRBV5-6 to TRBJ2-3; 8 bases are a match to TRBD2. The CDR3 loop spans 15 amino acids. V was pared by 4 bases and J by 6 bases, with 10 bases of the junction left unmatched. CDR1 and CDR2 (germline): SGHDT, YYEEEE. CDR3 amino acids: CASSATSVLGDTQYF. CDR3 coding DNA: TGTGCCAGCAGCGCGACTAGCGTTTTAGGGGATACGCAGTATTTT.

On this clone: Other DNA sequences in this sample translate to the same CDR3. The chain employs TRBV6-5 and TRBJ1-2, with no clear D. CDR3 length: 12 amino acids. V was shortened by 2 bases and J by 7 bases, with 8 bases between the two germline ends. Germline loops: CDR1 MNHEY, CDR2 SVGAGI. The CDR3 protein is CASSYAGFGYTF. CDR3 sequence (DNA): TGTGCCAGCAGTTACGCGGGGTTTGGCTACACCTTC.

V usage is TRBV4-2 and J usage is TRBJ1-5; D remains ambiguous. Germline V gene sequence: CDR1 LGHNA, CDR2 YNFKEQ. The CDR3 contains 17 residues. Trimming removed 1 base at V and 5 bases at J, with 18 bases between. The CDR3 is CASSQAGPPTPYQPQHF. Written as DNA, the CDR3 is TGTGCCAGCAGCCAAGCTGGGCCCCCCACCCCGTATCAGCCCCAGCATTTT.

J is TRBJ2-7 and V is TRBV7-9; D gene unclear. The V end lost 3 bases, the J end lost 2 bases, and 5 bases lay between the germline ends. This CDR3 contains 12 residues. The germline V gene has CDR1 SEHNR and CDR2 FQNEAQ (reference sequence). The CDR3 region is CASSFLAYEQYF. The CDR3 coding sequence is TGTGCCAGCAGCTTCCTCGCCTACGAGCAGTACTTC.

The rearrangement links TRBV6-5 to TRBJ1-2; 7 nucleotides align to TRBD1. V lost 7 bases to trimming and J lost 8 bases; unmatched junction nucleotides: 7. This CDR3 has 12 residues. Germline CDR1 is MNHEY and CDR2 is SVGAGI. CDR3 nucleotides: TGTGCCAGCATGACAGGGATCTGGGGCTACACCTTC. As protein: CASMTGIWGYTF.

This clone was counted between two and nine times. This chain joins TRBV19 and TRBJ2-2, with a tentative D call TRBD1 (6 bases). The V gene lost 6 bases and the J gene lost 4 bases, with 6 bases spanning the gap. Germline V lookup: CDR1 LNHDA, CDR2 SQIVND (reference sequence). The CDR3 consists of 12 residues. The CDR3 coding sequence is TGTGCCAGTAGAGGGGGCACCGGGGAGCTGTTTTTT. As protein: CASRGGTGELFF. The full variable domain, completed using reference TRBV19 and TRBJ2-2, is DGGITQSPKYLFRKEGQNVTLSCEQNLNHDAMYWYRQDPGQGLRLIYYSQIVNDFQKGDIAEGYSVSREKKESFPLTVTSAQKNPTAFYLCASRGGTGELFFGEGSRLTVL.

This clone was detected once. V and J are TRBV9 and TRBJ2-3, with 11 nucleotides matching TRBD1. The CDR3 consists of 18 residues. Unmatched junction bases numbered 9, after V lost 0 bases and J lost 3 bases. Germline V gene lookup returns CDR1 SGDLS and CDR2 YYNGEE. The CDR3 loop is CASSVERWTGGRTDTQYF. Written as DNA, the CDR3 is TGTGCCAGCAGCGTAGAGAGGTGGACAGGGGGCAGGACAGATACGCAGTATTTT.

This clone showed up many times. The rearrangement joins TRBV5-4 to TRBJ1-1, with 8 bases matching TRBD1. V shed 0 bases, J shed 4 bases, and the junction held 5 bases outside the gene matches. Germline CDR1 is SGHNT and CDR2 is YYREEE (reference sequence). The CDR3 spans 15 residues. The CDR3 sequence: CASSLGVGTGTEAFF. CDR3 nucleotides: TGTGCCAGCAGCTTGGGGGTAGGGACAGGCACTGAAGCTTTCTTT.

The chain is built from TRBV18 and TRBJ2-1; D ambiguous. V lost 0 bases and J lost 7, with 13 bases in between. The CDR3 runs 15 residues. The germline V gene encodes CDR1 KGHSH and CDR2 LQKENI. CDR3 nucleotides: TGTGCCAGCTCACCACCGAACTCCGTCGGGAATGAGCAGTTCTTC. It specifies CASSPPNSVGNEQFF.

Here the CDR3 reads CATSRDTGAGNTIYF. The CDR3 DNA is TGTGCCACCAGCAGAGATACAGGGGCCGGAAACACCATATATTTT. The V and J genes are TRBV15 and TRBJ1-3, with TRBD1 identical over 7 bases. V was pared by 0 bases and J by 4 bases, with 3 bases of the junction left unmatched. The CDR3 length is 15 residues. Germline CDR1 is LNHNV and CDR2 is YYDKDF (reference sequence).

The chain uses TRBV29-1 and TRBJ1-2; no clear D gene. The germline CDR1 and CDR2 sequences are SQVTM and ANQGSEA. Trimming took 2 bases from V and 4 from J, leaving 11 bases between them. The CDR3 covers 13 residues. CDR3 protein: CSVELRGFYGYTF. The CDR3 nucleotides are TGCAGCGTTGAATTACGGGGATTCTATGGCTACACCTTC.

The rearrangement uses TRBV7-8 and TRBJ1-5; maybe TRBD1 (6 bases). The CDR3 has 14 residues. The germline V and J ends were trimmed by 8 bases and 1 base, with 12 bases remaining between them. Germline assignment: CDR1 SGHVS and CDR2 FQNEAQ. The CDR3 here is CASGFDRSNQPQHF. In nucleotides, the CDR3 is TGTGCCAGCGGTTTTGACAGGAGCAATCAGCCCCAGCATTTT.

The chain uses TRBV24-1 and TRBJ2-1; 13 bases fit TRBD2. Trimming cost V 4 bases and J 4 bases; bases outside gene matches: 9. The germline CDR1 and CDR2 sequences are KGHDR and SFDVKD. The CDR3 spans 18 residues. This CDR3 reads CATSDPGLAGDRYNEQFF. Here the CDR3 DNA reads TGTGCCACCAGTGACCCCGGACTAGCGGGAGATAGGTACAATGAGCAGTTCTTC.

In its sample, this clone was seen a few times. The chain has TRBV6-5 and TRBJ2-3, with 7 bases matching TRBD1. The junction had 10 bases not matched to a gene; V was cut back by 10 bases and J by 6 bases. Germline V gene data show CDR1 as MNHEY and CDR2 as SVGAGI. The CDR3 sequence is 13 residues long. The DNA of the CDR3 is TGTGCCACCAAAAAGGGGGCCTCGGATACGCAGTATTTT. Its protein product is CATKKGASDTQYF.

In this sample, this clone turned up a few times. The chain couples TRBV5-3 to TRBJ2-1, with TRBD2 as a possible D gene (6 bases). TRBV5-3 belongs to the ORF category, with a function that is uncertain. Trimming left V 3 bases short and J 0 bases short, with 13 bases between. The CDR3 length is 16 residues. CDR3 DNA: TGTGCCAGAAGCTCGGCGCCGCGGGGCTCCTACAATGAGCAGTTCTTC. Its translation is CARSSAPRGSYNEQFF.

The CDR3 nucleotides are TGTGCCAGCAGCCTACCGGGTTCCAACTATGGCTACACCTTC. This gives the protein CASSLPGSNYGYTF. V usage is TRBV5-8 and J usage is TRBJ1-2; D call uncertain. The CDR3 sequence is 14 residues long. The ends were cut back, 4 bases at V and 2 bases at J, with 12 bases in the middle. Germline values: CDR1 SGHTS, CDR2 YDEGEE. Using reference TRBV5-8 and TRBJ1-2 for the parts outside the CDR3, the full variable domain is EAGVTQSPTHLIKTRGQQATLRCSPISGHTSVYWYQQALGLGLQFLLWYDEGEERNRGNFPPRFSGRQFPNYSSELNVNALELEDSALYLCASSLPGSNYGYTFGSGTRLTVV.

The chain links TRBV4-2 to TRBJ1-1; the match to TRBD1 covers 9 bases. Germline CDR1 and CDR2: LGHNA and YNFKEQ. With 5 bases clipped from V and 0 bases from J, the junction kept 16 bases outside the gene matches. The CDR3 is 19 amino acids. The CDR3 DNA follows: TGTGCCAGCAGCGCAAACTACGGGACAGGGTCCCTGCTGAACACTGAAGCTTTCTTT. It codes for CASSANYGTGSLLNTEAFF.

The chain couples TRBV9 to TRBJ2-1; possibly TRBD2 for D (6 bases). CDR3 size: 15 residues. With 0 bases removed from V and 4 bases from J, the gap between germline ends came to 11 bases. Per germline, CDR1 SGDLS and CDR2 YYNGEE. CDR3 DNA: TGTGCCAGCAGCGTAGTCGGCGGGGATTACAATGAGCAGTTCTTC. It is translated as CASSVVGGDYNEQFF.

The chain uses TRBV30 and TRBJ2-2, with D possibly being TRBD2 (6 bases). The CDR3 totals 14 residues. V lost 5 bases and J 6 bases, leaving 16 bases between the germline ends. Germline V gives CDR1 GTSNPN, CDR2 SVGIG (reference sequence). The CDR3 reads CAWGSGGFAGELFF. CDR3 nucleotide sequence: TGTGCCTGGGGTTCCGGGGGTTTCGCCGGGGAGCTGTTTTTT.

This clone was seen a handful of times. The V and J genes are TRBV5-6 and TRBJ1-1, with D maybe TRBD1 (5 bases). Trimming stripped 1 base from V and 7 bases from J, with 11 bases between. Germline V CDR1 and CDR2: SGHDT, YYEEEE. There are 13 residues in the CDR3. The CDR3 sequence: CASSLTGDFEAFF. In DNA, the CDR3 is TGTGCCAGCAGCTTGACAGGCGATTTTGAAGCTTTCTTT.

V usage is TRBV19 and J usage is TRBJ2-3; 10 positions agree with TRBD2. This CDR3 spans 16 amino acids. The trim removed 4 bases at V and 5 bases at J, leaving 9 bases unmatched. The germline V gene encodes CDR1 LNHDA and CDR2 SQIVND (reference sequence). The CDR3 protein is CASSKSLAGDEDTQYF. For the CDR3, the DNA is TGTGCCAGTAGTAAGAGCCTAGCGGGAGACGAAGATACGCAGTATTTT.

This chain links TRBV7-3 with TRBJ2-5, with 12 bases fitting TRBD2. CDR1 and CDR2 (germline): SGHTA, FQGTGA. The CDR3 is 15 residues long. After removal of 5 bases from V and 5 bases from J, the junction contained 6 bases not matched to a gene. DNA of the CDR3: TGTGCCAGCAGCGCGACTAGCGGGAGCAGTGAGACCCAGTACTTC. Its protein is CASSATSGSSETQYF. The full variable domain, completed using reference TRBV7-3 and TRBJ2-5, is GAGVSQTPSNKVTEKGKYVELRCDPISGHTALYWYRQSLGQGPEFLIYFQGTGAADDSGLPNDRFFAVRPEGSVSTLKIQRTERGDSAVYLCASSATSGSSETQYFGPGTRLLVL.

This clone showed up just a few times. The chain couples TRBV24-1 to TRBJ2-1; 11 bases match TRBD2. The germline V gene has CDR1 KGHDR and CDR2 SFDVKD. Losses at the gene ends were 6 bases for V and 5 bases for J; bases not matched to a gene: 2. This CDR3 has 14 amino acids. The CDR3 sequence is CATSRGLADNEQFF. DNA of the CDR3: TGTGCCACCAGTCGGGGACTAGCGGACAATGAGCAGTTCTTC.

This clone was seen a single time. V usage is TRBV28 and J usage is TRBJ1-1; D possibly corresponds to TRBD1 (6 bases). The ends were cut back, 3 bases at V and 2 bases at J, with 10 bases in the middle. The CDR3 totals 14 residues. Germline CDR1 reads MDHEN; CDR2 reads SYDVKM. The CDR3 region is CASSFGTLNTEAFF. Here the CDR3 DNA reads TGTGCCAGCAGTTTCGGGACACTCAACACTGAAGCTTTCTTT.